This section outlines one T cell receptor beta chain sequence together with its context. Germline is not matched at one junction end, which may reflect a read error. This entry is derived from a study of prognosis after radiotherapy for stage I lung cancer. CT and PET/CT showed node-negative disease in all patients, who had no prior chemotherapy, radiotherapy or other malignancies. Genomic DNA was the source, and TCR beta CDR3 was amplified from it by two-round multiplex PCR. During first-round PCR, primers specific to each TRBV and TRBJ gene were used. Using its own MiXCR run on the multiplex PCR reads, TCRdb lists one record per CDR3 protein. The table lists 13,000 or so distinct CDR3 sequences, 50% of them singletons. Germline V gene sequence: CDR1 GTSNPN, CDR2 SVGIG (reference sequence). The CDR3 totals 15 residues.

The sequence came from a donor aged 50 or older with non-small cell lung cancer. The chain joins TRBV30 to TRBJ2-3; 7 nucleotides align to TRBD2. The sequencing used PBMCs, collected before or after stereotactic body radiation therapy (not recorded which). The CDR3 DNA follows: TGTGCCTGGATGTCTTCGCGGGGGTTAGCAGATACGAAGTATTTT. Translated, it gives CAWMSSRGLADTKYF.